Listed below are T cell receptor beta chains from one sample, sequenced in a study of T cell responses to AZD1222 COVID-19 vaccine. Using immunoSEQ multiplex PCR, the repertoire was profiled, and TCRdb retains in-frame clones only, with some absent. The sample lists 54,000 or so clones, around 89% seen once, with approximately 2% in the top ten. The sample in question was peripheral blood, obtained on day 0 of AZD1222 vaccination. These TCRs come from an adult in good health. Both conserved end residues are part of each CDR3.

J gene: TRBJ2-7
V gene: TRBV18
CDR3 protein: CASSPPGTYPSHEQYF

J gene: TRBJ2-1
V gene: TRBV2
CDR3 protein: CASSARHGYNEQFF

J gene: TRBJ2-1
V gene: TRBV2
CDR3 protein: CASSEGLAGDNEQFF

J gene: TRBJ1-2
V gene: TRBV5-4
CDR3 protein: CASSLGQGLRPSGYTF

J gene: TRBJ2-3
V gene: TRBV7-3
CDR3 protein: CASSLIARSRGSTDTQYF

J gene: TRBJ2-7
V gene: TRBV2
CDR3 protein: CASREAPGYEQYF

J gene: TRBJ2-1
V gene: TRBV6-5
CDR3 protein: CASSYSPQGAGNEQFF

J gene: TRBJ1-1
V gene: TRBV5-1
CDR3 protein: CASGGGSGTEAFF

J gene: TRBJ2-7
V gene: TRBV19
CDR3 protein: CASSIGQNALSYEQYF

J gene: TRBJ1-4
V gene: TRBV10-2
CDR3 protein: CASSESTVNEKLFF

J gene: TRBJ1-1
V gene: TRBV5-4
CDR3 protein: CASSSETRQGGNTEAFF

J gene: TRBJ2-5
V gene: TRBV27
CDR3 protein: CASSSRLAGGLQETQYF

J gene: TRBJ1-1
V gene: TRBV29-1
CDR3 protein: CSVDRQKNTEAFF

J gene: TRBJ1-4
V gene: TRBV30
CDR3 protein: CAWSVPGGREKLFF

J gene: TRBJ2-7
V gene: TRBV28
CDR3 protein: CASSIPGTGATFEQYF

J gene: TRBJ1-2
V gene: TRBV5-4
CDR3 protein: CASSSERVHGYTF

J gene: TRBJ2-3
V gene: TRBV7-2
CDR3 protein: CASSLPTSGWDTQYF

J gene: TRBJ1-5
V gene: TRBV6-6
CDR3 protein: CASTGTGGAGQPQHF

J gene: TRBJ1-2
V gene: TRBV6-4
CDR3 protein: CARSDREGGYTF